Detailed here is one T cell receptor beta chain. These data belong to a study of T cell responses to AZD1222 COVID-19 vaccine. The protocol was immunoSEQ multiplex PCR, while the TCRdb copy is restricted to in-frame clones and leaves out a portion. The sample includes about 150,000 clones, over 90% of them seen just once. The V end lost 1 base, the J end lost 3 bases, and 9 bases lay between the germline ends. CDR3 length equals 14 residues. Germline V gene lookup returns CDR1 MNHEY and CDR2 SVGAGI. The TCR originated in an adult in good health. V and J are TRBV6-5 and TRBJ1-2; no clear D gene. Specimen: peripheral blood, collected on day 0 of AZD1222 vaccination. The CDR3 bases are TGTGCCAGCAGTTACTTCAAATGGGACTATGGCTACACCTTC. Its protein is CASSYFKWDYGYTF.